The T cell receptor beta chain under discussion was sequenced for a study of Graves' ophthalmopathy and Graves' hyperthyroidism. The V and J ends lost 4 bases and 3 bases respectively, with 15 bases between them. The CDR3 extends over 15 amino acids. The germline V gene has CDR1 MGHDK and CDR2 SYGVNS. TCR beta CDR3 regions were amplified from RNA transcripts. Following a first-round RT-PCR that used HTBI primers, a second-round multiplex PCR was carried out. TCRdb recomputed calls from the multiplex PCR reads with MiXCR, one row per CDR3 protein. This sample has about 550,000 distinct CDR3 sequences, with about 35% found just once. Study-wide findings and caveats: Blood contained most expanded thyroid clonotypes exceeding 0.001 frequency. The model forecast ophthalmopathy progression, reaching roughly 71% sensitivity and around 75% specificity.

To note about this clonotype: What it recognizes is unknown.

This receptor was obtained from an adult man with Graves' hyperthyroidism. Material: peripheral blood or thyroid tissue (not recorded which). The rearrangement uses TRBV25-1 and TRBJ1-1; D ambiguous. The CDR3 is CASSARDSLDTEAFF. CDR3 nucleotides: TGTGCCAGCAGTGCTAGAGATAGCCTAGACACTGAAGCTTTCTTT.